A selection of T cell receptor beta chains follows, all from one sample in a study of blood T cell repertoires in COVID-19. The repertoire was sequenced with immunoSEQ multiplex PCR; TCRdb's copy has only in-frame clones and lacks some. This sample yields 150,000 to 200,000 clones, of which around 89% are seen a single time; around a quarter belongs to the top ten. Sequences were obtained from peripheral blood. These receptors came from a man in his 60s with acute or convalescent COVID-19. Both conserved end residues are part of each CDR3. The D gene is left open where the match is weak. Clone size appears in some rows only: once, few, many, or a class for an expanded clone.

size: -; D: -; V: TRBV7-8; J: TRBJ1-4; DNA: TGTGCCAGCAGCCCCGAGTCAGGAGGTGAAAAACTGTTTTTT; CDR3: CASSPESGGEKLFF
size: -; D: -; V: TRBV6-1; J: TRBJ1-1; DNA: TGTGCCAGCAGTGAGTACGGGGGCACTGAAGCTTTCTTT; CDR3: CASSEYGGTEAFF
size: -; D: TRBD1; V: TRBV9; J: TRBJ1-1; DNA: TGTGCCAGCAGCGTGGGGACAGGGGGATTTGAAGCTTTCTTT; CDR3: CASSVGTGGFEAFF
size: -; D: TRBD1; V: TRBV7-3; J: TRBJ1-1; DNA: TGTGCCAGCAGCTTAAAAGGGACAGGGGTGACTGAAGCTTTCTTT; CDR3: CASSLKGTGVTEAFF
size: -; D: TRBD1; V: TRBV6-5; J: TRBJ1-4; DNA: TGTGCCAGCAGTTCCTCAGGGGGCTTAAATGAAAAACTGTTTTTT; CDR3: CASSSSGGLNEKLFF
size: -; D: -; V: TRBV6-5; J: TRBJ1-4; DNA: TGTGCCAGCAGTTACTTGCGGGCCGGGGAAAAACTGTTTTTT; CDR3: CASSYLRAGEKLFF
size: few; D: TRBD1; V: TRBV6-5; J: TRBJ2-2; DNA: TGTGCCAGCATTCCCTCGACAGGGCATGGCGGGGAGCTGTTTTTT; CDR3: CASIPSTGHGGELFF
size: -; D: -; V: TRBV30; J: TRBJ1-2; DNA: TGTGCCTGGGGGAGGGAGGTTCGGATGGGCGGCTACACCTTC; CDR3: CAWGREVRMGGYTF
size: -; D: -; V: TRBV19; J: TRBJ2-1; DNA: TGTGCCAGTCGTTACGTATTTTCAGGGGATGAGCAGTTCTTC; CDR3: CASRYVFSGDEQFF
size: -; D: TRBD1; V: TRBV12-5; J: TRBJ1-5; DNA: TGTGCTAGTGGTCCAGGGACAGCCATCAATCAGCCCCAGCATTTT; CDR3: CASGPGTAINQPQHF
size: -; D: TRBD2; V: TRBV25-1; J: TRBJ2-3; DNA: TGTGCCAGCAGTGTCCGCACTAGCGGGAAGGCCCCAGATACGCAGTATTTT; CDR3: CASSVRTSGKAPDTQYF
size: -; D: TRBD1; V: TRBV7-2; J: TRBJ1-2; DNA: TGTGCCAGCAGCATGACCGGGACAGGGGTCGGCTACACCTTC; CDR3: CASSMTGTGVGYTF
size: -; D: -; V: TRBV7-9; J: TRBJ2-1; DNA: TGTGCCAGCAGCTTCTATCGGGAGTATTACAATGAGCAGTTCTTC; CDR3: CASSFYREYYNEQFF
size: -; D: -; V: TRBV27; J: TRBJ1-1; DNA: TGTGCCAGCAGTTTAAACGGAGGGACTGAAGCTTTCTTT; CDR3: CASSLNGGTEAFF
size: -; D: -; V: TRBV30; J: TRBJ1-5; DNA: TGTGCCTGGAGTGTCGGGAATGAAGGAGTGGGTCAGCCCCAGCATTTT; CDR3: CAWSVGNEGVGQPQHF
size: once; D: -; V: TRBV6-5; J: TRBJ1-1; DNA: TGTGCCAGCAGTTATAGTTCGAACACTGAAGCTTTCTTT; CDR3: CASSYSSNTEAFF
size: -; D: -; V: TRBV29-1; J: TRBJ1-4; DNA: TGCAGCGTTGCGACAGTGCTGAATGAAAAACTGTTTTTT; CDR3: CSVATVLNEKLFF
size: -; D: TRBD2; V: TRBV2; J: TRBJ2-3; DNA: TGTGCCAGCAGCGTTCTTAGCCTAGCGGGGGGGGGAGATACGCAGTATTTT; CDR3: CASSVLSLAGGGDTQYF
size: -; D: -; V: TRBV30; J: TRBJ1-2; DNA: TGTGCCTGGAGTGGCGTCACGTTAGACACTAACTATGGCTACACCTTC; CDR3: CAWSGVTLDTNYGYTF
size: -; D: TRBD1; V: TRBV5-1; J: TRBJ1-5; DNA: TGCGCCAGCAGCCTGACAGGGGAAAGGAATCAGCCCCAGCATTTT; CDR3: CASSLTGERNQPQHF
size: -; D: -; V: TRBV5-1; J: TRBJ1-5; DNA: TGCGCCAGCAGCTTGGCAGGGGGCAATCAGCCCCAGCATTTT; CDR3: CASSLAGGNQPQHF
size: -; D: -; V: TRBV5-1; J: TRBJ1-4; DNA: TGCGCCAGCAGCTTGGACAGCCCCTATGAAAAACTGTTTTTT; CDR3: CASSLDSPYEKLFF
size: -; D: TRBD2; V: TRBV9; J: TRBJ2-1; DNA: TGTGCCAGCAGCGTAGCGGGGGGGGCCGTTAATGAGCAGTTCTTC; CDR3: CASSVAGGAVNEQFF
size: -; D: -; V: TRBV27; J: TRBJ1-1; DNA: TGTGCCAGCAGTTCCCGTCGAGAAGGGGACACTGAAGCTTTCTTT; CDR3: CASSSRREGDTEAFF
size: -; D: TRBD1; V: TRBV6-6; J: TRBJ2-7; DNA: TGTGCCAGCAGTCGACAGGGGAACGAGCAGTACTTC; CDR3: CASSRQGNEQYF
size: -; D: TRBD1; V: TRBV6-5; J: TRBJ1-4; DNA: TGTGCCAGCAGACCCCAGGGGGCTTGGAGTGAAAAACTGTTTTTT; CDR3: CASRPQGAWSEKLFF
size: -; D: TRBD1; V: TRBV6-5; J: TRBJ2-2; DNA: TGTGCCAGCAGGGGACAGGGGGACACCGGGGAGCTGTTTTTT; CDR3: CASRGQGDTGELFF
size: once; D: TRBD1; V: TRBV7-8; J: TRBJ2-2; DNA: TGTGCCAGCAGCCGGACAGGGTCGAACACCGGGGAGCTGTTTTTT; CDR3: CASSRTGSNTGELFF
size: few; D: -; V: TRBV9; J: TRBJ1-6; DNA: TGTGCCAGCAGCGTCGAGGCGCGAGGTTCACCCCTCCACTTT; CDR3: CASSVEARGSPLHF
size: -; D: TRBD1; V: TRBV11-2; J: TRBJ1-6; DNA: TGTGCCAGCAGCTCCTCGGCGACAGGGCCCTTTTCACCCCTCCACTTT; CDR3: CASSSSATGPFSPLHF
size: -; D: -; V: TRBV6-5; J: TRBJ1-2; DNA: TGTGCCAGCAGTAGGGACGGGGGCTATGGCTACACCTTC; CDR3: CASSRDGGYGYTF
size: -; D: TRBD1; V: TRBV19; J: TRBJ1-2; DNA: TGTGCCAGCTTGGGACAGGCTAACTATGGCTACACCTTC; CDR3: CASLGQANYGYTF
size: -; D: TRBD1; V: TRBV30; J: TRBJ1-2; DNA: TGTGCCTGGAGTGGACAGGGGGCAGGGGGCTACACCTTC; CDR3: CAWSGQGAGGYTF
size: -; D: -; V: TRBV9; J: TRBJ1-6; DNA: TGTGCCAGCAGCGTAGATGACAGGACTAATTCACCCCTCCACTTT; CDR3: CASSVDDRTNSPLHF
size: -; D: TRBD1; V: TRBV6-5; J: TRBJ1-2; DNA: TGTGCCAGCAGTTATTCGGAGGGGGCTCAAGGCTACACCTTC; CDR3: CASSYSEGAQGYTF
size: -; D: TRBD1; V: TRBV5-4; J: TRBJ1-4; DNA: TGTGCCAGCAGCATGGCACAGGGGGATGAAAAACTGTTTTTT; CDR3: CASSMAQGDEKLFF